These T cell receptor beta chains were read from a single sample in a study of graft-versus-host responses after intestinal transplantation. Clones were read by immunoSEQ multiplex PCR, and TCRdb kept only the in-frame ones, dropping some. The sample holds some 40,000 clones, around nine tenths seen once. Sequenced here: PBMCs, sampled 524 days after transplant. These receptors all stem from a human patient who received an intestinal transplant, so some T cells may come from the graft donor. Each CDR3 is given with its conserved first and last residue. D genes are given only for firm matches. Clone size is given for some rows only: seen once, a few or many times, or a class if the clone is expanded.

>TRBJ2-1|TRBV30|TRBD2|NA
CAWSFQGGRAQFF
TGTGCCTGGAGTTTTCAAGGTGGGAGGGCCCAATTCTTC
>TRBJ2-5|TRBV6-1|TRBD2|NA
CASSETWTSGSQETQYF
TGTGCCAGCAGTGAAACCTGGACTAGCGGGAGCCAAGAGACCCAGTACTTC
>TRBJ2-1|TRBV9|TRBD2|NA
CASSASLAVGYNEQFF
TGTGCCAGCAGCGCCTCACTAGCGGTCGGGTACAATGAGCAGTTCTTC
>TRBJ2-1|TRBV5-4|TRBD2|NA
CASSRGLAGDEQFF
TGTGCCAGCAGCCGCGGACTAGCGGGAGACGAGCAGTTCTTC
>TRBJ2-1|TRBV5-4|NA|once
CASTQGGALREQFF
TGTGCCAGCACCCAGGGGGGAGCGCTACGTGAGCAGTTCTTC
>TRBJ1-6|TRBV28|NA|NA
CATDNRFGSAPLHF
TGTGCCACCGACAACAGGTTTGGTTCAGCACCCCTCCACTTT
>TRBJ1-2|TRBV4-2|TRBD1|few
CASSPGQEYGYTF
TGTGCCAGCAGCCCGGGACAGGAGTATGGCTACACCTTC
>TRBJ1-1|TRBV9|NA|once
CASSLGQPMNTEAFF
TGTGCCAGCAGCCTGGGGCAGCCCATGAACACTGAAGCTTTCTTT
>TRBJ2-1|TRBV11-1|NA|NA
CASSSSFEQFF
TGTGCCAGCAGCTCTAGCTTTGAGCAGTTCTTC
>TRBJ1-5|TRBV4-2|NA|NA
CASSQQTGGNQPQHF
TGTGCCAGCAGCCAACAGACAGGCGGCAATCAGCCCCAGCATTTT
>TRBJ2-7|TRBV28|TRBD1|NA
CASSFGEGTGESAPYEQYF
TGTGCCAGCAGTTTTGGGGAAGGGACAGGGGAGTCCGCCCCCTACGAGCAGTACTTC
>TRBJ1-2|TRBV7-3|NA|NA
CASSFRAPGGGGYTF
TGTGCCAGCAGCTTTCGGGCCCCTGGAGGTGGCGGCTACACCTTC
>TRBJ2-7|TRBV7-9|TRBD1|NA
CASRLTTGGSALEQYF
TGTGCCAGCAGACTAACGACAGGGGGCTCTGCGCTGGAGCAGTACTTC
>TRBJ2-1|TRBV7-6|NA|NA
CASSLAVGLDNEQFF
TGTGCCAGCAGCTTAGCTGTAGGATTAGACAATGAGCAGTTCTTC
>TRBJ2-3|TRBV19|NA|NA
CASSGQGHSTDTQYF
TGTGCCAGTAGTGGTCAGGGTCATAGCACAGATACGCAGTATTTT
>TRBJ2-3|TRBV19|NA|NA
CASSMGGTDTQYF
TGTGCCAGTAGTATGGGGGGCACAGATACGCAGTATTTT
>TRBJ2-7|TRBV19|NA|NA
CASSIEGAGEQYF
TGTGCCAGTAGTATAGAAGGAGCCGGCGAGCAGTACTTC
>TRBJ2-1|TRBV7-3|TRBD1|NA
CASSLTGTGLYNEQFF
TGTGCCAGCAGCTTAACTGGGACAGGGCTCTACAATGAGCAGTTCTTC
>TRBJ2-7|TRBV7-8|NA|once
CASSSQGSKYYEQYF
TGTGCCAGCAGCTCACAGGGTTCGAAGTACTACGAGCAGTACTTC
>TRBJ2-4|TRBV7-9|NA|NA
CASDAQGAKNIQYF
TGTGCCAGCGACGCCCAAGGGGCCAAAAACATTCAGTACTTC
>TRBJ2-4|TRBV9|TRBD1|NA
CASSGDRSGNIQYF
TGTGCCAGCAGCGGGGACAGGTCAGGGAACATTCAGTACTTC
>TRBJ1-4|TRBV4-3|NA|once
CASSQDWAAEKLFF
TGCGCCAGCAGCCAAGATTGGGCAGCTGAAAAACTGTTTTTT
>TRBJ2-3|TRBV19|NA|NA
CASSIGSTLGDTQYF
TGTGCCAGTAGTATAGGTTCTACTCTGGGAGATACGCAGTATTTT
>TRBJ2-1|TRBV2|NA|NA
CASSVDGSPYNEQFF
TGTGCCAGCAGTGTGGACGGGAGTCCCTACAATGAGCAGTTCTTC
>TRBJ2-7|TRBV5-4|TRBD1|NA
CASSWEQGSNYEQYF
TGTGCCAGCAGCTGGGAACAGGGGAGTAACTACGAGCAGTACTTC
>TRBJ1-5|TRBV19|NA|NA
CASSIVGKGSNQPQHF
TGTGCCAGTAGTATTGTGGGCAAAGGGAGCAATCAGCCCCAGCATTTT
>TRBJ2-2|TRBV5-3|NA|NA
CASQDRTSNTGELFF
TGTGCCAGTCAGGATCGGACGTCGAACACCGGGGAGCTGTTTTTT
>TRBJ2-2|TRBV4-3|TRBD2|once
CASSQGTSGRSGELFF
TGCGCCAGCAGCCAGGGGACTAGCGGCAGATCCGGGGAGCTGTTTTTT
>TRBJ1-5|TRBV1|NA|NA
CTSSQDQQSNQPQHF
TGCACCAGCAGCCAAGACCAACAGTCTAATCAGCCCCAGCATTTT
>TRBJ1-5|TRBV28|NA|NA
CASSLTPLHQPQHF
TGTGCCAGCAGTTTAACCCCCCTGCATCAGCCCCAGCATTTT
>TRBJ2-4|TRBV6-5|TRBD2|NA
CASRTLAGADNIQYF
TGTGCCAGCAGAACCCTAGCGGGAGCTGACAACATTCAGTACTTC
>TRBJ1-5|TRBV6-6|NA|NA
CASRGGAGLGNQPQHF
TGTGCCAGCAGGGGGGGGGCAGGTCTGGGCAATCAGCCCCAGCATTTT
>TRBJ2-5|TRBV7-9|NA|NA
CASSSKYDRETQYF
TGTGCCAGCAGCTCTAAATACGACCGGGAGACCCAGTACTTC
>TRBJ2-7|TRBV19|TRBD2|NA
CASSVTSGGGYEQYF
TGTGCCAGTAGTGTCACTAGCGGGGGAGGATACGAGCAGTACTTC
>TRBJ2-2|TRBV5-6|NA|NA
CASSVSWANTGELFF
TGTGCCAGCAGCGTAAGTTGGGCCAACACCGGGGAGCTGTTTTTT
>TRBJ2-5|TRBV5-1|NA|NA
CASSLADTNPRGETQYF
TGCGCCAGCAGCTTGGCCGACACTAACCCTAGGGGAGAGACCCAGTACTTC
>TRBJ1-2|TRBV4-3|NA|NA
CASSPRGPDYGYTF
TGCGCCAGCAGCCCGAGAGGACCTGACTATGGCTACACCTTC
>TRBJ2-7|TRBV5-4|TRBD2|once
CASSFRAGGDDEQYF
TGTGCCAGCAGCTTCCGAGCGGGAGGAGATGACGAGCAGTACTTC
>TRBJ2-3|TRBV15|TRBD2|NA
CATSRELAGLTDTQYF
TGTGCCACCAGCAGAGAACTAGCGGGGCTCACAGATACGCAGTATTTT
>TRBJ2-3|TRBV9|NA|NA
CASSVQGTDTQYF
TGTGCCAGCAGCGTACAGGGAACAGATACGCAGTATTTT
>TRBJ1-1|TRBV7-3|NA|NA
CASSSTGPNTEAFF
TGTGCCAGCAGCTCGACAGGACCGAACACTGAAGCTTTCTTT
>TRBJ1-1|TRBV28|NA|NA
CASRPGDYTEAFF
TGTGCCAGCAGGCCAGGGGACTACACTGAAGCTTTCTTT
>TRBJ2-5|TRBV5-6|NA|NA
CASSLAPQGWQETQYF
TGTGCCAGCAGCTTGGCTCCCCAGGGATGGCAAGAGACCCAGTACTTC
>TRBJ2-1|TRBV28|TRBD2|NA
CASSLAGVINEQFF
TGTGCCAGCAGTTTAGCGGGAGTTATAAATGAGCAGTTCTTC
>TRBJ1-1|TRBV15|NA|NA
CATSRDPGGVAEAFF
TGTGCCACCAGCAGAGATCCGGGGGGAGTAGCTGAAGCTTTCTTT
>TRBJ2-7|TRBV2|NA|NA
CASEAGQRGREQYF
TGTGCCAGCGAGGCGGGACAACGGGGTCGGGAGCAGTACTTC
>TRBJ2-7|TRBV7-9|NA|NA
CASSLLGGFLYEQYF
TGTGCCAGCAGCTTATTAGGAGGGTTCCTCTACGAGCAGTACTTC
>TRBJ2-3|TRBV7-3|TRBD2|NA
CASSREGLGTDTQYF
TGTGCCAGCAGCCGGGAGGGACTAGGGACAGATACGCAGTATTTT
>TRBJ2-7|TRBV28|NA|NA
CASSLLLAAYEQYF
TGTGCCAGCAGTTTATTACTAGCAGCCTACGAGCAGTACTTC
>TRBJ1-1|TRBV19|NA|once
CASSMARFNAEAFF
TGTGCCAGTAGTATGGCGAGATTCAACGCTGAAGCTTTCTTT
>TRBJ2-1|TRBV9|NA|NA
CASSRRAASSSYNEQFF
TGTGCCAGCAGCCGTAGGGCAGCGAGCAGTTCCTACAATGAGCAGTTCTTC
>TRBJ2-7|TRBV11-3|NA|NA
CASSPGGLDEQYF
TGTGCCAGCAGCCCCGGGGGTTTGGACGAGCAGTACTTC
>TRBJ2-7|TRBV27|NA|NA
CASSSSQSSYEQYF
TGTGCCAGCAGTTCATCTCAGAGCTCCTACGAGCAGTACTTC
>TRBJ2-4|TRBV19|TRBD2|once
CASRTSGRKNIQYF
TGTGCCAGTAGGACTAGCGGGAGAAAAAACATTCAGTACTTC
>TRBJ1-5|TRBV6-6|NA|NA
CASSKQAYQPQHF
TGTGCCAGCAGTAAACAGGCTTATCAGCCCCAGCATTTT
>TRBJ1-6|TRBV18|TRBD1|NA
CASSGKQGNSPLHF
TGTGCCAGCTCAGGGAAACAGGGGAACTCACCCCTCCACTTT
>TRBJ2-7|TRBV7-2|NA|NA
CASSPFDRSSYEQYF
TGTGCCAGCAGCCCCTTTGACAGGAGCTCCTACGAGCAGTACTTC